This T cell receptor beta chain is from a study of T cells in lung cancer brain metastases. The CDR3 is 15 residues long, counting both termini. Germline lookup yields CDR1 ENHRY and CDR2 SYGVKD. Paired samples had equal genomic DNA input, ranging roughly 2 to 5 ug. Profiling relied on immunoSEQ multiplex PCR, and the TCRdb table lists in-frame clones only, not all of them. The sample has some 5,100 clones, 75% to 90% seen once; the top ten hold 6.2%. Tumor areas were macrodissected from about five deparaffinized, unstained 9 to 10 um sections guided by marked H&E slides. In the case of this clone: Because the CDR3's place on the DNA is in doubt, the DNA is left out and the CDR3 is given as listed by TCRdb.

The sample taken for sequencing was tumor tissue from a brain metastasis. The receptor was derived from a man aged 50-60 years with non-small cell lung cancer that had spread to the brain. The chain links TRBV10-3 to TRBJ2-7. The CDR3 here is CAISTSARSTYEQYF.